A selection of T cell receptor beta chains follows, all from one sample in a study of regulatory T cells in long-lasting Graves disease. TCRdb reprocessed the multiplex PCR reads via MiXCR and lists one record per CDR3 protein. The sample carries 440,000 or so distinct CDR3 sequences, 16% recorded once. These data are also associated with another study on T cells in Graves' hyperthyroidism and ophthalmopathy.

The input for sequencing was peripheral blood mononuclear cells (PBMCs), taken at new diagnosis, from a patient treated with antithyroid drugs. The receptors here all came from a woman aged 25 to 39 with Graves disease. Each CDR3 is given with its conserved first and last residue. Fields, in order: clone size, J gene, D gene, V gene, CDR3 DNA, CDR3 protein. The D gene is left open where the match is weak. Expanded clones are given a class, and other clones once, few, many or no size at all.

size: many
J: TRBJ2-7
D: TRBD2
V: TRBV28
DNA: TGTGCCAGCAGTTCCCCAGGGAGGGTTTACGAGCAGTACTTC
CDR3: CASSSPGRVYEQYF

size: many
J: TRBJ2-3
D: -
V: TRBV7-6
DNA: TGTGCCAGCAGCTTACTCCTCACAGATACGCAGTATTTT
CDR3: CASSLLLTDTQYF

size: few
J: TRBJ1-1
D: -
V: TRBV20-1
DNA: TGCAGTGCTAGAGTCCTCCGGCAGGCAACATCCCCGAGGACTGAAGCTTTCTTT
CDR3: CSARVLRQATSPRTEAFF

size: -
J: TRBJ2-2
D: -
V: TRBV3-1
DNA: TGTGCCAGCAGCCAAGAGCGAGCCAGAAGGAACACCGGGGAGCTGTTTTTT
CDR3: CASSQERARRNTGELFF

size: many
J: TRBJ1-5
D: -
V: TRBV12-3/TRBV12-4
DNA: TGTGCCAGCAGTTTAGGTCCGTTCCAGCATTTT
CDR3: CASSLGPFQHF

size: few
J: TRBJ2-1
D: -
V: TRBV6-2/TRBV6-3
DNA: TGTGCCAGCGAACAGGGGGGGAGTGAGCAGTTCTTC
CDR3: CASEQGGSEQFF

size: many
J: TRBJ1-2
D: -
V: TRBV27
DNA: TGTGCCAGCAGTTCGTCGGCGGTTAGTATCTATGGCTACACCTTC
CDR3: CASSSSAVSIYGYTF

size: few
J: TRBJ2-3
D: -
V: TRBV20-1
DNA: TGCAGTGCTAGAGGGGACTTCCGGGTCGCAGATACGCAGTATTTT
CDR3: CSARGDFRVADTQYF

size: -
J: TRBJ2-3
D: -
V: TRBV27
DNA: TGTGCCAGCAGTGTAGCCCCAGATGCGCAGTATTTT
CDR3: CASSVAPDAQYF

size: few
J: TRBJ2-2
D: -
V: TRBV4-3
DNA: TGCGCCAGCAGCCCCTCACCAGGAGCGATGAACACCGGGGAGCTGTTTTTT
CDR3: CASSPSPGAMNTGELFF

size: many
J: TRBJ2-1
D: -
V: TRBV28
DNA: TGTGCCAGCATTAACAACGCGGGGACGCACAATGAGCAGTTCTTC
CDR3: CASINNAGTHNEQFF

size: -
J: TRBJ2-2
D: TRBD2
V: TRBV27
DNA: TGTGCCAGCAGGGGGACTAGCAAGACCGGGGAGCTGTTTTTT
CDR3: CASRGTSKTGELFF

size: many
J: TRBJ1-4
D: -
V: TRBV28
DNA: TGTGCCAGCAGTTCAGGGGTTGGAGAAAAACTGTTTTTT
CDR3: CASSSGVGEKLFF

size: many
J: TRBJ2-7
D: -
V: TRBV5-1
DNA: TGCGCCAGCACTTCCAGCGAACTTGCCTACGAGCAGTACTTC
CDR3: CASTSSELAYEQYF

size: -
J: TRBJ2-3
D: -
V: TRBV29-1
DNA: TGCAGCGCCGGATCCCGGGACACCACAGATACGCAGTATTTT
CDR3: CSAGSRDTTDTQYF

size: many
J: TRBJ1-3
D: TRBD1
V: TRBV18
DNA: TGTGCCAGCTCACCATTCGATCAGGGACAGGGGCCTGGAAACACCATATATTTT
CDR3: CASSPFDQGQGPGNTIYF

size: many
J: TRBJ1-1
D: -
V: TRBV30
DNA: TGTGCCTGGAGCATGGGGGGGGACACTGAAGCTTTCTTT
CDR3: CAWSMGGDTEAFF

size: many
J: TRBJ2-1
D: TRBD2
V: TRBV30
DNA: TGTGCCTGGACAACGGGAGCGGGAGGGCAGGATGAGCAGTTCTTC
CDR3: CAWTTGAGGQDEQFF

size: many
J: TRBJ2-1
D: -
V: TRBV6-9
DNA: TGTGCCAGCAGTTATTTAGGCCGGGCACCGGGGAATGAGCAGTTCTTC
CDR3: CASSYLGRAPGNEQFF

size: many
J: TRBJ1-1
D: -
V: TRBV27
DNA: TGTGCCAGCAGTTGGAGGGGGGGGACTGAAGCTTTCTTT
CDR3: CASSWRGGTEAFF

size: few
J: TRBJ1-4
D: TRBD1
V: TRBV28
DNA: TGTGCCAGCAGTTTAGGGACAGGGCTCGAAAAACTGTTTTTT
CDR3: CASSLGTGLEKLFF

size: many
J: TRBJ1-2
D: -
V: TRBV28
DNA: -
CDR3: CASSSSLGQNYGYTF

size: many
J: TRBJ2-5
D: -
V: TRBV6-1
DNA: TGTGCCAGCAGTGAAGCACGGAGGACCCAGTACTTC
CDR3: CASSEARRTQYF

size: many
J: TRBJ2-1
D: TRBD2
V: TRBV7-3
DNA: TGTGCCAGCAGCTTATTAGCGGGAGGAAGCAATGAGCAGTTCTTC
CDR3: CASSLLAGGSNEQFF

size: many
J: TRBJ1-5
D: TRBD1
V: TRBV20-1
DNA: TGCAGTTCACGACAGGGTAGGGGTTATAGCAATCAGCCCCAGCATTTT
CDR3: CSSRQGRGYSNQPQHF

size: -
J: TRBJ2-1
D: -
V: TRBV9
DNA: TGTGCCAGCAGCGTAGCTCAAATGGGTAGGCTGTTCTTC
CDR3: CASSVAQMGRLFF

size: many
J: TRBJ1-4
D: -
V: TRBV28
DNA: TGTGCCAGCAGTTTCATCTCCGGGCTAACTAATGAAAAACTGTTTTTT
CDR3: CASSFISGLTNEKLFF

size: many
J: TRBJ2-5
D: -
V: TRBV28
DNA: TGTGCTATCGAGGCAGAAGAGACCCAGTACTTC
CDR3: CAIEAEETQYF

size: many
J: TRBJ2-5
D: -
V: TRBV20-1
DNA: TGCAGTCCTAGGGGGCAAGAGACCCAGTACTTC
CDR3: CSPRGQETQYF

size: many
J: TRBJ2-1
D: TRBD1
V: TRBV18
DNA: TGTGCCAGCTCACCAGAACGGGACAGGGCCGTCTACAATGAGCAGTTCTTC
CDR3: CASSPERDRAVYNEQFF

size: many
J: TRBJ2-1
D: -
V: TRBV7-9
DNA: TGTGCCAGCAGCCCGGCCCGGCGCAATGAGCAGTTCTTC
CDR3: CASSPARRNEQFF

size: many
J: TRBJ2-7
D: TRBD2
V: TRBV7-8
DNA: TGTGCCAGCAGCTCCGGCCCGGGGACTAGAAGTTGGAACGAGCAGTACTTC
CDR3: CASSSGPGTRSWNEQYF

size: many
J: TRBJ2-3
D: -
V: TRBV24-1
DNA: TGTGCCACCGCGCGGGACATTTACACAGATACGCAGTATTTT
CDR3: CATARDIYTDTQYF

size: few
J: TRBJ1-2
D: -
V: TRBV6-1
DNA: TGTGCCAGCAGTACGGGACACAGTGGCTACACCTTC
CDR3: CASSTGHSGYTF

size: -
J: TRBJ1-5
D: -
V: TRBV5-6
DNA: TGTGCCAGCAGCTTGGTGAACGGCAATCAGTCCCAGCATTTT
CDR3: CASSLVNGNQSQHF

size: few
J: TRBJ1-2
D: -
V: TRBV28
DNA: TGTGCCAGCACCCTAAGCAAGCTTACCTACTATGGCTACACCTTC
CDR3: CASTLSKLTYYGYTF

size: many
J: TRBJ2-1
D: TRBD2
V: TRBV28
DNA: TGTGCCAGCAGTAGCGGGAGAGCGGGGTTTGATGAGCAGTTCTTC
CDR3: CASSSGRAGFDEQFF

size: few
J: TRBJ2-1
D: -
V: TRBV5-1
DNA: TGCGCCAGCAGCCTACCGATGGGAACCTACAATGATATTGAGCAGTTCTTC
CDR3: CASSLPMGTYNDIEQFF

size: many
J: TRBJ1-1
D: TRBD1
V: TRBV28
DNA: TGTGCCAGCAGTTTTTTAAGGGGGCGCGATTTGTTCACTGAAGCTTTCTTT
CDR3: CASSFLRGRDLFTEAFF

size: many
J: TRBJ2-7
D: TRBD2
V: TRBV7-2
DNA: TGTGCCAGCAGCGCGGGGGGGCTAGCGGTCTACGAGCAGTACTTC
CDR3: CASSAGGLAVYEQYF

size: many
J: TRBJ1-2
D: -
V: TRBV18
DNA: TGTGCCAGCTCACCAACCGACAGGAATAGCTATGGCTACACCTTC
CDR3: CASSPTDRNSYGYTF

size: many
J: TRBJ1-2
D: -
V: TRBV6-2/TRBV6-3
DNA: TGTGCCAGCAAAAGGGGGGCAGATGGCTACACCTTC
CDR3: CASKRGADGYTF

size: few
J: TRBJ2-5
D: -
V: TRBV29-1
DNA: TGCAGCGTTGAAACGGCGGGGTCTCAAGAGACCCAGTACTTC
CDR3: CSVETAGSQETQYF

size: few
J: TRBJ2-4
D: TRBD2
V: TRBV15
DNA: TGTGCCACCAGCAGAGGGGGAGGGCCAAACATTCAGTACTTC
CDR3: CATSRGGGPNIQYF

size: few
J: TRBJ1-5
D: -
V: TRBV6-2/TRBV6-3
DNA: TGTGCCAGCAGTTACGGGTCCCATAGCAATCAGCCCCAGCATTTT
CDR3: CASSYGSHSNQPQHF

size: many
J: TRBJ2-3
D: -
V: TRBV18
DNA: TGTGCCAGCTCACCAGCGGGGACAGATACGCAGTATTTT
CDR3: CASSPAGTDTQYF

size: many
J: TRBJ2-5
D: -
V: TRBV24-1
DNA: TGTGCCACCAGTGAAGACACAATCCAAGAGACCCAGTACTTC
CDR3: CATSEDTIQETQYF

size: few
J: TRBJ2-2
D: -
V: TRBV14
DNA: TGTGCCAGCAGCGGACTTACCGGGGAGCTGTTTTTT
CDR3: CASSGLTGELFF

size: -
J: TRBJ2-2
D: -
V: TRBV4-3
DNA: TGCGCCAGCAGCCCCCCCCGGATCCCCCTAGCGAAGCGCACCGGGGAGCTGTTTTTT
CDR3: CASSPPRIPLAKRTGELFF

size: many
J: TRBJ2-1
D: -
V: TRBV28
DNA: TGTGCCAGCAGCTACCTTGGACAGCAAGAAAACAATGAGCAGTTCTTC
CDR3: CASSYLGQQENNEQFF

size: many
J: TRBJ1-1
D: -
V: TRBV7-3
DNA: TGTGCCAGCAGCCCGAACACTAACCAAGGGACTGAAGCTTTCTTT
CDR3: CASSPNTNQGTEAFF

size: -
J: TRBJ2-7
D: TRBD1
V: TRBV7-8
DNA: TGTGCCAGCACCCGAAAGGGACAGCCCTTCTACGAGCAGTACTTC
CDR3: CASTRKGQPFYEQYF

size: many
J: TRBJ2-1
D: -
V: TRBV11-1
DNA: TGTGCCAGCAGCTTAGCCCCCGGTTTCGGCAATGAGCAGTTCTTC
CDR3: CASSLAPGFGNEQFF

size: many
J: TRBJ1-4
D: -
V: TRBV20-1
DNA: TGCAGTGCTAGAGATTTAGGGTATAATGAAAAACTGTTTTTT
CDR3: CSARDLGYNEKLFF